These T cell receptor beta chains were read from a single sample in a study of T cell repertoires in cytomegalovirus infection. MiXCR, run by TCRdb on the reads, gives a single entry per CDR3 protein. Among 450,000 to 600,000 distinct CDR3 sequences, 11% were seen once, and the ten largest hold 10% to 13%. Sequencing used PBMCs. The receptors derive from a human donor in good health (CMV status not recorded). Some clones in this sample may be carry-over from other donors' samples. Both conserved end residues are part of each CDR3. The D gene is left open where the match is weak. A clone size is listed for some rows: how often the clone was seen (once, few, many), or a class if it is expanded.

cdr3_length | j_call | v_call | clone_size | d_call | cdr3_nt | cdr3_aa
16 | TRBJ2-7 | TRBV28 | few | TRBD1 | TGTGCCAGCAGTTTATACCCGGGACAGACAACCTCGGGGCAGTACTTC | CASSLYPGQTTSGQYF
15 | TRBJ1-1 | TRBV7-2 | many | - | TGTGCCAGCAGCGCCGCGGGACTGCTGAACACTGAAGCTTTCTTT | CASSAAGLLNTEAFF
16 | TRBJ2-2 | TRBV4-1 | many | TRBD2 | TGCGCCAGCAGCTCTAGCGGGAGAGGGAACACCGGGGAGCTGTTTTTT | CASSSSGRGNTGELFF
19 | TRBJ2-6 | TRBV5-4 | - | TRBD1 | TGTGCCAGCAGCCTGGCCACCCAGGGGGCGCTTGCTGGGGCCAACGTCCTGACTTTC | CASSLATQGALAGANVLTF
14 | TRBJ2-7 | TRBV5-1 | many | TRBD1 | TGCGCCAGCAGCTTGGAGGGACAGAACTACGAGCAGTACTTC | CASSLEGQNYEQYF
19 | TRBJ2-3 | TRBV11-3 | many | - | TGTGCCAGCAGCGAAGCATCGAGGAGGTCTGTTTCCATCACAGATACGCAGTATTTT | CASSEASRRSVSITDTQYF
12 | TRBJ2-1 | TRBV7-3 | many | - | TGTGCCAGCAGTTCCCTGGCTAATGAGCAGTTCTTC | CASSSLANEQFF
13 | TRBJ2-2 | TRBV10-3 | many | TRBD1 | TGTGCCATAGGGACAGAGAACACCGGGGAGCTGTTTTTT | CAIGTENTGELFF
13 | TRBJ2-1 | TRBV2 | - | - | TGTGCCAGGAACCAGGGTGGGGGGAATGAGCAGTTCTTC | CARNQGGGNEQFF
14 | TRBJ2-5 | TRBV5-1 | few | - | TGCGCCAGCAGCTTGCAAACCATGCAAGAGACCCAGTACTTC | CASSLQTMQETQYF
17 | TRBJ2-3 | TRBV4-2 | many | TRBD2 | TGTGCCAGCAGCCAAGAGATAAGCGGGGGACACACAGATACGCAGTATTTT | CASSQEISGGHTDTQYF
15 | TRBJ2-5 | TRBV9 | few | - | TGTGCCAGCAGCTCCCGCCGGGGGATCGGGGAGACCCAGTACTTC | CASSSRRGIGETQYF
10 | TRBJ1-2 | TRBV6-4 | few | - | TGTGCCAGCCCCAACTATGGCTACACCTTC | CASPNYGYTF
15 | TRBJ2-5 | TRBV28 | - | TRBD1 | TGTGCCAGCAGTTTAAGGGGACAGGGCGGGGAGACCCAGTACTTC | CASSLRGQGGETQYF
15 | TRBJ2-5 | TRBV7-8 | many | - | TGTGCCAGCAGCTTAAAAGGGGGGACCGGGGCGACCCAGTACTTC | CASSLKGGTGATQYF
11 | TRBJ2-1 | TRBV29-1 | few | - | TGCAGCGTCCGGGAGAACAATGAGCAGTTCTTC | CSVRENNEQFF
16 | TRBJ1-3 | TRBV6-1 | many | TRBD1 | TGTGCCAGCAGTGGATGGGACAGGGCATCTGGAAACACCATATATTTT | CASSGWDRASGNTIYF
19 | TRBJ1-1 | TRBV20-1 | - | - | TGCAGTGCTGGTAGAGGTACGATTTGGGCGCGACGGGAGAACACTGAAGCTTTCTTT | CSAGRGTIWARRENTEAFF